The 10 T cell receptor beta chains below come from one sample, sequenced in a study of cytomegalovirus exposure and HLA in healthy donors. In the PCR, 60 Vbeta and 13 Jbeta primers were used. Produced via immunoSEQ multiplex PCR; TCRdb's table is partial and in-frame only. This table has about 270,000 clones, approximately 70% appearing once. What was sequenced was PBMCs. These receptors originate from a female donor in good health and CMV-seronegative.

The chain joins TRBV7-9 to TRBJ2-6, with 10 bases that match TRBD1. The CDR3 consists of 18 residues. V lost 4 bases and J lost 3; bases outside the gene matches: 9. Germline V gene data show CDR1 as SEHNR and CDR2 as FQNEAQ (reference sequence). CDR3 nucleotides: TGTGCCAGCAGCTCGATAAGACAGGGGGCGAATGGGGCCAACGTCCTGACTTTC. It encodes CASSSIRQGANGANVLTF.

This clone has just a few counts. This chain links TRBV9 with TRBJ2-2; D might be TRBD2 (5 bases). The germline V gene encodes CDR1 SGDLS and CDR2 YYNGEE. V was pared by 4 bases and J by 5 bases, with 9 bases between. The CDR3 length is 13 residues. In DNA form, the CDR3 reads TGTGCCAGCAGCCCTCGGACTACCGGGGAGCTGTTTTTT. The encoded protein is CASSPRTTGELFF.

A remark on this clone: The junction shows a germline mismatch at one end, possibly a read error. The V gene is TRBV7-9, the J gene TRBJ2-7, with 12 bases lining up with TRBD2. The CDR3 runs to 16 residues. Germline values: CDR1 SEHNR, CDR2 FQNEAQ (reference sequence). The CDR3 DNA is TGTTCCAGCAGTCGGACTAGCGGGACTCAGGCCTACGAGCAGTACTTC. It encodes CSSSRTSGTQAYEQYF.

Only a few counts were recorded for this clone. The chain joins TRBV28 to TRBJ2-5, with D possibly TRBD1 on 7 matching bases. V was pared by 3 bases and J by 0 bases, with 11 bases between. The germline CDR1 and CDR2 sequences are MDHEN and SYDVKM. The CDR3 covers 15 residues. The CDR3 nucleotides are TGTGCCAGCAGTTTTCGCGGGACAGACCAAGAGACCCAGTACTTC. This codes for CASSFRGTDQETQYF.

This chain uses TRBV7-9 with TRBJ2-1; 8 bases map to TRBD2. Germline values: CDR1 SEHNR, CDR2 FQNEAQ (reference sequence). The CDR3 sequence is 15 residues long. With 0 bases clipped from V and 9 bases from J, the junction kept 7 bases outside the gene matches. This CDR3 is CASSLALAEGSEQFF. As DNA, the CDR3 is TGTGCCAGCAGCTTAGCACTAGCGGAGGGAAGTGAGCAGTTCTTC.

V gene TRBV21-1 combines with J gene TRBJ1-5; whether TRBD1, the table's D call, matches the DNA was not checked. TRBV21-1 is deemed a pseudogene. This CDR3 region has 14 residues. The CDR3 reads CASGTGAKNQLQHF. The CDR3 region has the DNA TGTGCCAGCGGGACAGGGGCCAAGAATCAGCTCCAGCATTTT.

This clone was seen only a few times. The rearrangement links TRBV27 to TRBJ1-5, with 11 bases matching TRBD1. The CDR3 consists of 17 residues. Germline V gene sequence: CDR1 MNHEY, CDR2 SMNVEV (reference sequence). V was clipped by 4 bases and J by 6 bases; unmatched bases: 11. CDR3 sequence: CASSSSSGQGARQPQHF. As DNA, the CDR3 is TGTGCCAGCAGTTCTTCCTCAGGACAGGGGGCACGTCAGCCCCAGCATTTT.

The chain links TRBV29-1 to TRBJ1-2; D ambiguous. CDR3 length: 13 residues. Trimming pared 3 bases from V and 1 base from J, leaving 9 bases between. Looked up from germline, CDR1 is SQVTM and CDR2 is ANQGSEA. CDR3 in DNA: TGCAGCGTTGACCCATTCAGTAACTATGGCTACACCTTC. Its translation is CSVDPFSNYGYTF.

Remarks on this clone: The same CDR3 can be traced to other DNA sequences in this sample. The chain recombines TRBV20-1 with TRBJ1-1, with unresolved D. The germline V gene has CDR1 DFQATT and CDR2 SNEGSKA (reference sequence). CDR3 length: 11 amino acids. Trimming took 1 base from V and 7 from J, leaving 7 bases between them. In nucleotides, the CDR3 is TGCAGTGCTAGAGGTGGCGGTGAAGCTTTCTTT. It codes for CSARGGGEAFF.

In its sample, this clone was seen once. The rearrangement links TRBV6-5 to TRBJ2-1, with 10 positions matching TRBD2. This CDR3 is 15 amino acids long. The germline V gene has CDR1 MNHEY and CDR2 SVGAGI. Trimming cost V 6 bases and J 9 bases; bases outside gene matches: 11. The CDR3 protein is CASRPSGRGVSEQFF. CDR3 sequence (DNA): TGTGCCAGCAGACCTAGCGGGAGAGGGGTGAGTGAGCAGTTCTTC.